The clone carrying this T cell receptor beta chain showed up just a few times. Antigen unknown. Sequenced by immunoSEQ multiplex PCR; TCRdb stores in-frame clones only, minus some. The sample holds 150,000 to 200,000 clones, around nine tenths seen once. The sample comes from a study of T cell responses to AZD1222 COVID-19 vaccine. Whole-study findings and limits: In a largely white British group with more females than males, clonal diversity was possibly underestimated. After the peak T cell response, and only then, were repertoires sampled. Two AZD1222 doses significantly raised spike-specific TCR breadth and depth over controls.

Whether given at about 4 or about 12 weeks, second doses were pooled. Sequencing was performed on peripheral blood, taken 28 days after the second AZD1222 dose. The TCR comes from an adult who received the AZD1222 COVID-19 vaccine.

CDR3 in amino acids: CASSIGEVGQPQHF. CDR3 in DNA: TGTGCCAGCAGCATTGGGGAGGTGGGTCAGCCCCAGCATTTT. The gene calls are TRBV9 and TRBJ1-5, with no clear D. The V end lost 4 bases, the J end lost 6 bases, and 14 bases lay between the germline ends. Germline lookup yields CDR1 SGDLS and CDR2 YYNGEE. The CDR3 loop spans 14 amino acids.